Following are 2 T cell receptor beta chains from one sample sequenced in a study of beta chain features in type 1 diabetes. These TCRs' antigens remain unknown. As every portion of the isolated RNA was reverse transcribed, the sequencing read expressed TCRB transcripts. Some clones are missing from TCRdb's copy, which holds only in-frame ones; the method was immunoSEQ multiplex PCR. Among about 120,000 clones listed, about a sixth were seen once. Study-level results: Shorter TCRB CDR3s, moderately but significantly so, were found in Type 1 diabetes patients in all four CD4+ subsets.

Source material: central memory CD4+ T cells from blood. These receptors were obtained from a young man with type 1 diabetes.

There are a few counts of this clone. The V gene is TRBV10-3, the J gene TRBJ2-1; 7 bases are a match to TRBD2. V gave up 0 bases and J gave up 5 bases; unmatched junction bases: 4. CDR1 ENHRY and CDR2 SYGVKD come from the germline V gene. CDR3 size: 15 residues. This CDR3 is CAISESPSGHNEQFF. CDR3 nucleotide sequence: TGTGCCATCAGTGAGTCGCCTAGCGGACACAATGAGCAGTTCTTC.

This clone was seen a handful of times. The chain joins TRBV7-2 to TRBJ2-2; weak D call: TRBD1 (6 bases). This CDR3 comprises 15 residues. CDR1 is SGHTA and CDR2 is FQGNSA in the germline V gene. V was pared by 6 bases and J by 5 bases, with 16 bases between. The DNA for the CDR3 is TGTGCCAGCAGTCAGGGCACAGGGTTAACCGGGGAGCTGTTTTTT. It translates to CASSQGTGLTGELFF.